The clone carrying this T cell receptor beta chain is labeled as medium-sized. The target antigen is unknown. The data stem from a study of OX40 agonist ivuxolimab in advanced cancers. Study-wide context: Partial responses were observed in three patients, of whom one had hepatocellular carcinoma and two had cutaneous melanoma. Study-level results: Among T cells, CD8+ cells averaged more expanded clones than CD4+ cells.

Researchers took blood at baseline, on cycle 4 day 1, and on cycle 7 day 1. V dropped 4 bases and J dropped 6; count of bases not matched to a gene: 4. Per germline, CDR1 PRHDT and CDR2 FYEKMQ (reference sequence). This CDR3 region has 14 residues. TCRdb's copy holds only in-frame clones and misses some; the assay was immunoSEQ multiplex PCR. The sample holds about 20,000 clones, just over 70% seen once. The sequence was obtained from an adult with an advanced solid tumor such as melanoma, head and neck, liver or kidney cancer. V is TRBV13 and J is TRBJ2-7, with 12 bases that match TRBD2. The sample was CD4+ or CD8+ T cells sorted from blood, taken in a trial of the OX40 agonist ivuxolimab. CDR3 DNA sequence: TGTGCCAGCAGCTCTAGCGGGAGGGCCATCGAGCAGTACTTC. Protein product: CASSSSGRAIEQYF.